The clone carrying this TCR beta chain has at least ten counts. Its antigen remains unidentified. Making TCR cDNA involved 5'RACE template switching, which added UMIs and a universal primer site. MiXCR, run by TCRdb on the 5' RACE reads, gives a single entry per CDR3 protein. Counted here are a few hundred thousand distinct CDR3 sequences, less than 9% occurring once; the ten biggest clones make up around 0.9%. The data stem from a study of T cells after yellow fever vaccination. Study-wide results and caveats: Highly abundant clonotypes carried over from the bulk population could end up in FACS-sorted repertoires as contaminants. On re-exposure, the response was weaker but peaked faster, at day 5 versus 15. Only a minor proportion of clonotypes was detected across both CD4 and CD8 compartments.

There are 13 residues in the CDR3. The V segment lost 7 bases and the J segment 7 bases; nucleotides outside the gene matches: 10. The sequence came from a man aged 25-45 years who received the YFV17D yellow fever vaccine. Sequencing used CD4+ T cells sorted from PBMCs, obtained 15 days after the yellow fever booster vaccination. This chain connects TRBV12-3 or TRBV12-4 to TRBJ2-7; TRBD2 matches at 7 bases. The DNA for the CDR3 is TGTGCCAGCACTTCCGGGGGGACCTTGGAGCAGTACTTC. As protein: CASTSGGTLEQYF.